This TCR beta chain was recovered during a study of T cell changes during pregnancy in multiple sclerosis. CDR1 is LGHNA, CDR2 YNFKEQ, per germline. There are 13 residues in the CDR3. Trimming removed 6 bases from V and 7 bases from J, with 10 bases in between. TCRdb keeps only in-frame clones here, not all; method: immunoSEQ multiplex PCR. Of about 36,000 clones in the sample, roughly 92% are singletons; the top ten hold less than 0.45%. This specimen was CD4+ T cells from peripheral blood mononuclear cells, taken in the third trimester of pregnancy. The chain has TRBV4-2 and TRBJ1-6, with no clear D. This TCR came from a female donor in good health, enrolled as a control in a pregnancy study. CDR3 region: CASRREVNSPLHF. DNA for the CDR3: TGTGCCAGCAGAAGAGAGGTCAATTCACCCCTCCACTTT.